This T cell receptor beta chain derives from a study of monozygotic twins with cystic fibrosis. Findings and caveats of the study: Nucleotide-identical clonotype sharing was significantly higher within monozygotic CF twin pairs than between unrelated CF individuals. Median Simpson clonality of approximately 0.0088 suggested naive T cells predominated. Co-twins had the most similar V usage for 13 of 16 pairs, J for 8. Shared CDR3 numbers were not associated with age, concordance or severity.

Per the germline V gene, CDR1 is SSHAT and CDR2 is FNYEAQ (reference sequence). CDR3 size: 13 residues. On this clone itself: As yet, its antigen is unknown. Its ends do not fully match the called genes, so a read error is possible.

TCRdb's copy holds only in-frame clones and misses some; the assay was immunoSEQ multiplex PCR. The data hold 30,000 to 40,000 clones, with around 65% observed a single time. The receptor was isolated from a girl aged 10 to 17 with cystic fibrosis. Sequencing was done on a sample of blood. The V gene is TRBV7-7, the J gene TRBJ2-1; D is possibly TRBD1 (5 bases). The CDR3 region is CASSPWGAGEQFF. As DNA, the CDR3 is TGTGCTAGCAGCCCATGGGGCGCTGGGGAGCAGTTCTTC.